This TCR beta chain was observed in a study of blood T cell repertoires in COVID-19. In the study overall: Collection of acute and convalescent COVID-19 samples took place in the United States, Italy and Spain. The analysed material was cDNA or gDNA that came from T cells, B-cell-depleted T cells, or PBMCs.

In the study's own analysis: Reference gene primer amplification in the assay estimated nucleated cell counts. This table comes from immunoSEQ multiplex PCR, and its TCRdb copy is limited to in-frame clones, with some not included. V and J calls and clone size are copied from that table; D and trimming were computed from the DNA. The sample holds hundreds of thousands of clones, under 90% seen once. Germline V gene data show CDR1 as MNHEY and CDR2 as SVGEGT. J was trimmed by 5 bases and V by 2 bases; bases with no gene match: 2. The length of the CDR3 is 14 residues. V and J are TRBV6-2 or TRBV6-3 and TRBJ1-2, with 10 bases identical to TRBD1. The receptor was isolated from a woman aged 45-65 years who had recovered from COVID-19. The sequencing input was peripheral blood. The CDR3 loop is CASSYLGQGYGYTF. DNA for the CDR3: TGTGCCAGCAGTTACCTGGGACAGGGGTATGGCTACACCTTC.